What follows describes a single TCR beta chain. This clone was picked up a small number of times. Its antigen remains unidentified. No much larger clonotype is one base removed from it; base qualities were not supplied. The sample is drawn from a study of control samples from healthy donors and cancer patients (dated by TCRdb to about 2020). CDR1 is given as MNHEY and CDR2 as SVGAGI, both from the germline V gene. Its CDR3 holds 14 amino acids, cysteine through phenylalanine. Solely the CDR3 DNA is kept, with 42 bases framed from the first base. V is trimmed back by 6 bases and J by 4 bases, and the junction contains 6 bases that no gene match accounts for. The library was obtained by the immunoSEQ multiplex PCR assay. What TCRdb holds here is the immuneACCESS table cut down to in-frame rearrangements. Part of the clones is not present; checked against another copy, under half of the missing clones reflect an unresolved V gene, and the others are unexplained. The sample has 350,000 to 450,000 clones on record, around 90% of them singletons. The ten biggest clones cover 5.5% to 8% of the sample.

This sequence was found in a man aged 40-55 years with head and neck cancer. Recombination linked TRBV6-5 to TRBJ2-3, and 8 junction bases match TRBD1. Sequences were obtained from PBMCs. Here the CDR3 is given as CASRPDRVSDTQYF. DNA sequence: TGTGCCAGCAGGCCGGACAGGGTCTCAGATACGCAGTATTTT.